The next 5 T cell receptor beta chains were all read from a single sample in a study of response to subunit inactivated influenza vaccine. TCRdb passed the RT-PCR reads through MiXCR, listing each CDR3 protein once. The sample contains some 600,000 distinct CDR3 sequences, 11% to 15% of which appear only once. The material was PBMCs from blood, obtained 14 days before vaccination. The source of these receptors is a man aged 50-60 years who received an inactivated influenza vaccine.

This clonotype was recorded a few times. The chain is built from TRBV6-5 and TRBJ2-3; the D is unclear. The CDR3 runs 13 residues. The V end lost 6 bases, the J end lost 2 bases, and 9 bases lay between the germline ends. Per germline, CDR1 MNHEY and CDR2 SVGAGI. Written as DNA, the CDR3 is TGTGCCAGCAGCGGAAAATCCACAGATACGCAGTATTTT. As protein: CASSGKSTDTQYF.

The table lists this clonotype with a few counts. The chain couples TRBV14 to TRBJ2-2, with a tentative D call TRBD2 (6 bases). The CDR3 runs to 15 residues. Trimming stripped 1 base from V and 6 bases from J, with 12 bases between. From germline, CDR1 is SGHDN and CDR2 FVKESK. CDR3 amino acids: CASSQVAGPAGELFF. The CDR3 bases are TGTGCCAGCAGCCAAGTGGCGGGGCCTGCCGGGGAGCTGTTTTTT.

J is TRBJ1-5 and V is TRBV20-1; TRBD1 matches 9 bases. The trim removed 3 bases at V and 6 bases at J, leaving 6 bases unmatched. The V gene's germline CDR1 is DFQATT and CDR2 SNEGSKA (reference sequence). CDR3 length: 14 amino acids. CDR3 bases: TGCAGTGCTAGGGAAACAGGGGGCACTCAGCCCCAGCATTTT. This translates into CSARETGGTQPQHF.

This clonotype occurred a few times. The chain uses TRBV7-9 and TRBJ2-7; 8 bases line up with TRBD1. Germline CDR1 reads SEHNR; CDR2 reads FQNEAQ (reference sequence). The CDR3 consists of 13 residues. V was clipped by 7 bases and J by 4 bases; unmatched bases: 6. CDR3 sequence (DNA): TGTGCCAGCACGACGACAGGGGTGTACGAGCAGTACTTC. Protein sequence: CASTTTGVYEQYF.

This clonotype was counted a few times. The chain uses TRBV6-2 or TRBV6-3 and TRBJ1-1; a weak D match, TRBD1 (5 bases). Between the trimmed V and J ends, which lost 0 bases and 0 bases, there was a span of 11 bases. Germline V gene lookup returns CDR1 MNHEY and CDR2 SVGEGT. There are 16 residues in the CDR3. The CDR3: CASSYSRDLLNTEAFF. The CDR3 DNA follows: TGTGCCAGCAGTTACTCGCGGGACCTCTTGAACACTGAAGCTTTCTTT.